The 5 T cell receptor beta chains below all came from one sample that was sequenced in a study of T cell repertoires in cytomegalovirus infection (dated by TCRdb to about 2019). Sequencing relied on an Illumina HiSeq 1500. TCRdb reanalyzed the raw reads on its own, using fastp at Q25 for trimming and MiXCR for clone calling, and kept in-frame beta chains. CDR3 protein duplicates are merged, each entry listing the most common genes and DNA. The table for this sample lists approximately 300,000 distinct CDR3 sequences; 20% to 30% of them were counted only once. The top ten constitute 10% to 15% of the sample. Their antigen targets remain unknown. The treatment or condition label, as the study defines it: in vitro stimulation with specific CMV peptide epitopes to enrich CMV-specific T cells. This specimen was cultured PBMCs, taken from culture after CMV antigen stimulation. These receptors were obtained from a human donor in good health (CMV status not recorded). Some clones in this sample may be carry-over from other donors' samples.

Concerning this clonotype itself: This clone may be a read error of a much larger clone one base away. V and J are TRBV7-8 and TRBJ1-1, with TRBD1 as a possible D gene (5 bases). CDR3 length: 16 residues. The V gene's germline CDR1 is SGHVS and CDR2 FQNEAQ. The CDR3 loop reads CASRQEDRLWNTEAVF. Here the CDR3 DNA reads TGTGCCAGCAGACAGGAAGATAGGCTATGGAACACTGAAGCTGTCTTT.

The chain links TRBV27 to TRBJ2-3, with TRBD2 matching 14 bases. CDR1 and CDR2 (germline): MNHEY, SMNVEV (reference sequence). This CDR3 spans 16 amino acids. J lost 0 bases, V lost 5 bases, and 1 base had no gene match. CDR3 region: CASSRLAGGSTDTQYF. DNA of the CDR3: TGTGCCAGCAGTAGACTAGCGGGAGGGAGCACAGATACGCAGTATTTT.

This clonotype was observed at least ten times. The chain employs TRBV7-2 and TRBJ1-6, with D hard to call. The CDR3 has 15 amino acids. The germline CDR1 and CDR2 sequences are SGHTA and FQGNSA. The V gene lost 0 bases and the J gene lost 10 bases, with 13 bases spanning the gap. CDR3 DNA: TGTGCCAGCAGCTTAGCTAGCGGGGTGGAATCACCCCTCCACTTT. This gives the protein CASSLASGVESPLHF.

Regarding this clonotype: A much larger clonotype is one base distant, so this may be a read error. The rearrangement joins TRBV7-2 to TRBJ2-5; unclear D gene. The CDR3 is 13 residues long. Per germline, CDR1 SGHTA and CDR2 FQGNSA. The germline V and J ends were trimmed by 5 bases and 2 bases, with 9 bases remaining between them. This chain's CDR3 is CASSRAKQETQYF. CDR3 in DNA: TGTGCCAGCAGCAGGGCAAAGCAAGAGACCCAGTACTTC.

In DNA form, the CDR3 reads TGTGCCACCAGCAGAGAGGGGAGCGGGAGGTACGGCGAGCAGTACTTC. Translation gives CATSREGSGRYGEQYF. The chain links TRBV15 to TRBJ2-7; 9 bases are a match to TRBD2. V trimming: 0 bases; J trimming: 6 bases; junction bases outside the gene matches: 9. The CDR3 runs to 16 residues. The germline V gene encodes CDR1 LNHNV and CDR2 YYDKDF (reference sequence).